The 32 T cell receptor beta chains below were found in one sample sequenced in a study of T cell responses to AZD1222 COVID-19 vaccine. Libraries were prepared by immunoSEQ multiplex PCR; TCRdb keeps only in-frame clonotypes and omits some of them. The table has about 110,000 clones, roughly 88% seen once. The sequencing here drew on peripheral blood, taken on day 0 of AZD1222 vaccination. The receptors originated from an adult in good health.

The chain links TRBV5-4 to TRBJ2-2, with 8 bases identical to TRBD2. From germline, CDR1 is SGHNT and CDR2 YYREEE (reference sequence). This CDR3 contains 15 residues. Losses at the gene ends were 4 bases for V and 7 bases for J; bases not matched to a gene: 9. The CDR3 region has the DNA TGTGCCAGCAGCCCAAACGGGGGGGCCGGCGGGGAGCTGTTTTTT. It encodes CASSPNGGAGGELFF.

The V call is TRBV2, the J call TRBJ2-1; TRBD2 agrees at 8 bases. Germline values: CDR1 SNHLY, CDR2 FYNNEI. Trimming took 6 bases from V and 9 from J; bases not matched to a gene: 13. The CDR3 consists of 15 residues. This CDR3 reads CASSETAGAFIEQFF. The DNA of the CDR3 is TGTGCCAGCAGCGAAACAGCGGGAGCTTTCATTGAGCAGTTCTTC.

V gene TRBV9 combines with J gene TRBJ2-2, with 8 bases lining up with TRBD2. Per germline, CDR1 SGDLS and CDR2 YYNGEE. The length of the CDR3 is 15 residues. Unmatched junction bases numbered 3, after V lost 1 base and J lost 4 bases. CDR3 DNA sequence: TGTGCCAGCAGCGTAAGCGGGAGTAGCACCGGGGAGCTGTTTTTT. Translating gives CASSVSGSSTGELFF.

This clone was observed a few times. The chain has TRBV19 and TRBJ1-5, with no clear D. Germline CDR1 reads LNHDA; CDR2 reads SQIVND (reference sequence). V shed 0 bases and J shed 9 bases, with 9 bases lying between them. This CDR3 spans 13 amino acids. Written as DNA, the CDR3 is TGTGCCAGTAGTATAGAAGGGTCCTGGCCCCAGCATTTT. It specifies CASSIEGSWPQHF.

This clone was picked up a small number of times. The rearrangement links TRBV19 to TRBJ1-2, with 9 bases lining up with TRBD1. Germline CDR1 is LNHDA and CDR2 is SQIVND (reference sequence). Trimming took 4 bases from V and 8 from J; bases not matched to a gene: 5. This CDR3 region has 13 residues. This chain's CDR3 is CASSRQTGGGYTF. CDR3 DNA sequence: TGTGCCAGTAGTAGACAGACAGGGGGAGGCTACACCTTC.

The chain has TRBV19 and TRBJ1-2; D is possibly TRBD1 (5 bases). From germline, CDR1 is LNHDA and CDR2 SQIVND (reference sequence). V was shortened by 1 base and J by 8 bases, with 8 bases between the two germline ends. The CDR3 is 12 residues long. The CDR3 bases are TGTGCCAGTAGTATAGGGGGGACGGGCTACACCTTC. Amino acids: CASSIGGTGYTF.

Turning to this clone: A read error may account for a junction end that differs from germline. V usage is TRBV7-6 and J usage is TRBJ2-2; 8 nucleotides match TRBD2. Germline V gives CDR1 SGHVS, CDR2 FNYEAQ. This CDR3 has 16 amino acids. The CDR3 nucleotides are TGTGCCAGCAGCCTAGCGGGTCGGGCGAACACCGGGGAGCTGTTTTTT. Amino acids: CASSLAGRANTGELFF.

This rearrangement joins TRBV7-6 to TRBJ1-3; possible D gene TRBD1, 5 bases. The CDR3 extends over 15 amino acids. The ends were cut back, 2 bases at V and 0 bases at J, with 8 bases in the middle. Germline CDR1 and CDR2: SGHVS and FNYEAQ. The CDR3 loop reads CASSLSGPSGNTIYF. The CDR3 nucleotides read TGTGCCAGCAGCTTATCAGGGCCCTCTGGAAACACCATATATTTT.

This clone has more than one count but fewer than ten. CDR3 in amino acids: CATSRVYRDGYTF. The CDR3 DNA reads as TGTGCCACCAGCAGAGTCTACAGGGATGGCTACACCTTC. The chain employs TRBV15 and TRBJ1-2; D possibly corresponds to TRBD1 (6 bases). The ends were cut back, 1 base at V and 6 bases at J, with 9 bases in the middle. The CDR3 totals 13 residues. Germline CDR1 LNHNV, CDR2 YYDKDF (reference sequence).

The CDR3 reads CASSRGTVNTEAFF. The CDR3, as DNA: TGTGCCAGTAGTAGAGGGACAGTGAACACTGAAGCTTTCTTT. The chain is built from TRBV19 and TRBJ1-1, with TRBD1 identical over 7 bases. Looked up from germline, CDR1 is LNHDA and CDR2 is SQIVND (reference sequence). V shed 4 bases, J shed 0 bases, and the junction held 2 bases outside the gene matches. The CDR3 totals 14 residues.

The gene calls are TRBV28 and TRBJ2-2, with 7 nucleotides matching TRBD1. The CDR3 is 16 amino acids. The V segment lost 5 bases and the J segment 0 bases; nucleotides outside the gene matches: 6. CDR1 and CDR2 from the germline V gene are MDHEN and SYDVKM. The CDR3 loop reads CASSPDRTANTGELFF. The CDR3 DNA is TGTGCCAGCAGTCCGGACAGGACCGCGAACACCGGGGAGCTGTTTTTT.

The sample holds one count of this clone. The chain carries TRBV28 and TRBJ2-7; 11 bases agree with TRBD2. CDR3 length: 14 residues. Looked up from germline, CDR1 is MDHEN and CDR2 is SYDVKM. V was pared by 6 bases and J by 4 bases, with 5 bases of the junction left unmatched. CDR3 region: CASRPGLAVYEQYF. The CDR3 nucleotides read TGTGCCAGCAGGCCGGGACTAGCGGTTTACGAGCAGTACTTC.

This chain connects TRBV11-3 to TRBJ2-7, with 15 bases identical to TRBD2. V was pared by 5 bases and J by 7 bases, with 15 bases of the junction left unmatched. Germline CDR1 is SGHNT and CDR2 is YENEEA. The CDR3 has 18 residues. The CDR3 DNA sequence: TGTGCCAGCAGCCCCGGACTAGCGGGAGGGCCGGGTCCGGGTGAGCAGTACTTC. Translating gives CASSPGLAGGPGPGEQYF.

The table lists this clone with a count of one. This rearrangement joins TRBV4-3 to TRBJ2-3, with D unresolved. This CDR3 comprises 13 residues. The V end lost 4 bases, the J end lost 6 bases, and 11 bases lay between the germline ends. The germline V gene has CDR1 LGHNA and CDR2 YSLEER. The DNA for the CDR3 is TGCGCCAGCAGCCCCCGACTGGGGGATACGCAGTATTTT. Its protein is CASSPRLGDTQYF.

The chain joins TRBV4-3 to TRBJ2-1, with 12 nucleotides matching TRBD2. Trimming at V came to 0 bases and at J to 9 bases, leaving 9 bases not matched to a gene. CDR1 is LGHNA, CDR2 YSLEER, per germline. The CDR3 sequence is 17 residues long. The CDR3 loop reads CASSQEGTSGRSGEQFF. For the CDR3, the DNA is TGCGCCAGCAGCCAAGAGGGCACTAGCGGGAGGTCCGGTGAGCAGTTCTTC.

The chain joins TRBV27 to TRBJ2-2; no definite D call. Germline CDR1 reads MNHEY; CDR2 reads SMNVEV (reference sequence). The ends were cut back, 0 bases at V and 5 bases at J, with 4 bases in the middle. This CDR3 contains 13 residues. Here the CDR3 DNA reads TGTGCCAGCAGTTTATCCAGGACCGGGGAGCTGTTTTTT. The encoded protein is CASSLSRTGELFF.

The chain links TRBV11-2 to TRBJ1-1; D unresolved. Trimming stripped 3 bases from V and 4 bases from J, with 21 bases between. The CDR3 loop spans 17 amino acids. CDR1 is SGHAT, CDR2 FQNNGV, per germline. The CDR3 region has the DNA TGTGCCAGCAGCTTGTCCCCAGGCCAGAGGTCGGTCACTGAAGCTTTCTTT. Encoded protein: CASSLSPGQRSVTEAFF. The variable domain in full, with the rest retrieved from reference TRBV11-2 and TRBJ1-1, is EAGVAQSPRYKIIEKRQSVAFWCNPISGHATLYWYQQILGQGPKLLIQFQNNGVVDDSQLPKDRFSAERLKGVDSTLKIQPAKLEDSAVYLCASSLSPGQRSVTEAFFGQGTRLTVV.

The CDR3: CSAGRENEQYF. DNA of the CDR3: TGCAGTGCTGGGAGGGAGAACGAGCAGTACTTC. This chain joins TRBV20-1 and TRBJ2-7, with 7 bases fitting TRBD2. Germline assignment: CDR1 DFQATT and CDR2 SNEGSKA (reference sequence). The CDR3 runs 11 residues. The trim removed 5 bases at V and 5 bases at J, leaving 3 bases unmatched.

The V call is TRBV5-4, the J call TRBJ1-3; 8 nucleotides match TRBD1. There are 17 residues in the CDR3. Germline lookup yields CDR1 SGHNT and CDR2 YYREEE (reference sequence). Trimming removed 4 bases from V and 0 bases from J; junction bases left unmatched: 9. This CDR3 is CASSRGQALSSGNTIYF. The CDR3 region has the DNA TGTGCCAGCAGCCGGGGACAGGCTCTAAGCTCTGGAAACACCATATATTTT.

The rearrangement uses TRBV6-5 and TRBJ2-7; maybe TRBD2 (6 bases). This CDR3 comprises 13 residues. Germline V lookup: CDR1 MNHEY, CDR2 SVGAGI. V lost 2 bases to trimming and J lost 7 bases, with 12 bases between them. The CDR3 is CASSYQRALEQYF. In DNA, the CDR3 is TGTGCCAGCAGTTACCAGCGGGCCCTGGAGCAGTACTTC.

The genes are TRBV7-2 and TRBJ2-5; TRBD2 agrees at 15 bases. The CDR3 sequence is 16 residues long. Per germline, CDR1 SGHTA and CDR2 FQGNSA. Trimming at V came to 5 bases and at J to 5 bases, leaving 6 bases not matched to a gene. CDR3 bases: TGTGCCAGCAGCCCGGGACTAGCGGGAGGACGCGAGACCCAGTACTTC. Protein sequence: CASSPGLAGGRETQYF.

The chain recombines TRBV6-2 or TRBV6-3 with TRBJ1-5; D gene ambiguous. Germline loops: CDR1 MNHEY, CDR2 SVGEGT. The CDR3 runs to 14 residues. Trimming stripped 0 bases from V and 4 bases from J, with 7 bases between. CDR3 nucleotide sequence: TGTGCCAGCAGTTACTCCTCCTTAAATCAGCCCCAGCATTTT. The encoded protein is CASSYSSLNQPQHF.

This clone has a single count. The chain recombines TRBV6-1 with TRBJ1-2; the D is unclear. CDR1 is MNHNS and CDR2 is SASEGT in the germline V gene. This CDR3 spans 16 amino acids. The ends were cut back, 4 bases at V and 0 bases at J, with 15 bases in the middle. The DNA of the CDR3 is TGTGCCAGCAGTGGTCGCCGGGCAGCCCCTAACTATGGCTACACCTTC. Translated, it gives CASSGRRAAPNYGYTF.

The chain couples TRBV27 to TRBJ1-2; D gene unclear. Deletions cut 8 bases from V and 5 bases from J, with 15 bases between. Germline CDR1 MNHEY, CDR2 SMNVEV (reference sequence). The CDR3 spans 13 residues. The chain's CDR3 is CASSDRQWYGYTF. CDR3 nucleotide sequence: TGTGCCAGCTCGGACCGCCAGTGGTATGGCTACACCTTC.

The chain recombines TRBV5-6 with TRBJ2-7; the D gene is possibly TRBD1 (5 bases). The CDR3 length is 14 residues. Germline lookup yields CDR1 SGHDT and CDR2 YYEEEE. V was cut by 0 bases and J by 3 bases, with 10 bases left in between. The CDR3 bases are TGTGCCAGCAGCTTGGGATGGCAGGGCTACGAGCAGTACTTC. The encoded protein is CASSLGWQGYEQYF.

J is TRBJ2-6 and V is TRBV10-3, with D tentatively TRBD2 (6 bases). This CDR3 has 15 amino acids. In germline, CDR1 is ENHRY, CDR2 SYGVKD. Trimming removed 5 bases from V and 0 bases from J, with 8 bases in between. For the CDR3, the DNA is TGTGCCATCAGTTTGGGGGGCTCTGGGGCCAACGTCCTGACTTTC. Translating it yields CAISLGGSGANVLTF.

This clone was detected only a few times. CDR3 region: CASSSAPESGSHGEQYF. The CDR3 DNA reads TGTGCCAGCAGCTCCGCCCCTGAGAGCGGGAGTCATGGCGAGCAGTACTTC. The chain carries TRBV11-2 and TRBJ2-7; TRBD2 matches 8 bases. Trimming removed 4 bases from V and 6 bases from J; junction bases left unmatched: 17. Germline assignment: CDR1 SGHAT and CDR2 FQNNGV. The CDR3 spans 17 residues.

The CDR3 here is CASSLRDSADYGYTF. The CDR3 DNA is TGTGCCAGCAGCTTGAGGGACTCGGCAGACTATGGCTACACCTTC. V gene TRBV5-4 combines with J gene TRBJ1-2, with D perhaps matching TRBD1 (5 bases). The V end lost 1 base, the J end lost 3 bases, and 13 bases lay between the germline ends. Germline CDR1 and CDR2: SGHNT and YYREEE (reference sequence). This CDR3 is built from 15 residues.

The V and J genes are TRBV6-4 and TRBJ2-1, with D maybe TRBD1 (6 bases). The V gene's germline CDR1 is MRHNA and CDR2 SNTAGT. This CDR3 comprises 16 residues. V was shortened by 1 base and J by 2 bases, with 12 bases between the two germline ends. CDR3 loop: CASSDYRQAPYNEQFF. In nucleotides, the CDR3 is TGTGCCAGCAGTGACTATCGACAGGCCCCCTACAATGAGCAGTTCTTC.

The genes are TRBV4-2 and TRBJ2-7; tentative D call: TRBD1 (5 bases). Germline CDR1 and CDR2: LGHNA and YNFKEQ. Trimming left V 2 bases short and J 5 bases short, with 16 bases between. The CDR3 has 15 residues. This CDR3 is CASSQYPTVVDEQYF. CDR3 nucleotides: TGTGCCAGCAGCCAATACCCGACAGTGGTGGACGAGCAGTACTTC.

This clone was observed at least ten times. The chain couples TRBV5-4 to TRBJ2-3; D gene uncertain. The length of the CDR3 is 13 residues. CDR1 and CDR2 (germline): SGHNT, YYREEE (reference sequence). The ends were cut back, 2 bases at V and 4 bases at J, with 8 bases in the middle. CDR3 in amino acids: CASSFHGADTQYF. CDR3 bases: TGTGCCAGCAGCTTCCATGGTGCAGATACGCAGTATTTT.

This chain uses TRBV19 with TRBJ2-5; 8 bases agree with TRBD1. This CDR3 region has 16 residues. Unmatched junction bases numbered 8, after V lost 1 base and J lost 4 bases. Per the germline V gene, CDR1 is LNHDA and CDR2 is SQIVND (reference sequence). CDR3 sequence reads: CASSIGGTGVRETQYF. The CDR3 DNA is TGTGCCAGTAGTATAGGAGGGACAGGAGTCCGAGAGACCCAGTACTTC.